The rows below give T cell receptor beta chains drawn from one sample of a study of cytomegalovirus exposure and HLA in healthy donors. Repertoires were generated with immunoSEQ multiplex PCR, while TCRdb's copy carries only in-frame clones and drops some. The sample lists about 130,000 clones, approximately 80% seen once, with 1.5% to 2% in the top ten. The sample comprised PBMCs. All receptors come from a man between 18 and 35 years old in good health and CMV-seronegative. Both conserved end residues are part of each CDR3. A row's size may be missing; if present it is once, few, many or a size class.

v_call	clone_size	j_call	cdr3_aa
TRBV28	NA	TRBJ1-2	CASSFLQGKVYGYTF
TRBV29-1	NA	TRBJ1-2	CSVHRIYGYTF
TRBV9	NA	TRBJ1-6	CASSSGGGNNSPLHF
TRBV5-4	NA	TRBJ1-2	CASRDSYAYGYTF
TRBV7-2	NA	TRBJ1-1	CASSSSGQATTEAFF
TRBV27	once	TRBJ1-1	CASSPWTTEDTEAFF
TRBV5-4	NA	TRBJ2-3	CASSRPGDTDTQYF
TRBV30	NA	TRBJ2-3	CAWSSGADTQYF
TRBV10-2	NA	TRBJ2-2	CASSIGLAGVNTGELFF
TRBV6-1	NA	TRBJ1-6	CASSDPGLSSYNSPLHF
TRBV28	NA	TRBJ1-5	CASSLGHGDIQPQHF
TRBV13	NA	TRBJ1-1	CASSPTSTGENTEAFF
TRBV12-5	NA	TRBJ2-1	CASGLKTSGRSDEQFF
TRBV7-3	NA	TRBJ2-1	CASSLTGTGGNEQFF
TRBV30	once	TRBJ2-1	CARKASGRGEAYNEQFF
TRBV11-1	NA	TRBJ1-5	CASSFQSDQPQHF
TRBV7-9	once	TRBJ2-3	CASSLGGLATDTQYF
TRBV7-9	NA	TRBJ2-5	CSSSPAPTEQETQYF
TRBV2	NA	TRBJ1-1	CASSGGTGPTEAFF